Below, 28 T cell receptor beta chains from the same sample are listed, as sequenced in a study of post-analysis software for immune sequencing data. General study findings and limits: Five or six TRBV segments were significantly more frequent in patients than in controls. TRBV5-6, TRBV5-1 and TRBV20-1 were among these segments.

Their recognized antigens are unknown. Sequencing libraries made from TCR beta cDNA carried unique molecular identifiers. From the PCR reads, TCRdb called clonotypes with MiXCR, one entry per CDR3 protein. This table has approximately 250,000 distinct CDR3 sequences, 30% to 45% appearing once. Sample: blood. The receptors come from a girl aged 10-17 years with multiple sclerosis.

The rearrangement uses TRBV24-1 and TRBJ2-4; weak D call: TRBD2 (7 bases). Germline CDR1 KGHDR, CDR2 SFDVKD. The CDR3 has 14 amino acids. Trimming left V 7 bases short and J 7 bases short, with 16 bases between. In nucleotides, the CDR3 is TGTGCCACCAGGGAAGGGGGGGCATCGAACATTCAGTACTTC. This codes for CATREGGASNIQYF.

The CDR3 bases are TGTGCCAGCTCACCCCTACTAGATTCAGTCGATGAGCAGTTCTTC. It specifies CASSPLLDSVDEQFF. The V call is TRBV18, the J call TRBJ2-1, with a tentative D call TRBD2 (5 bases). With 3 bases removed from V and 8 bases from J, the gap between germline ends came to 17 bases. This CDR3 contains 15 residues. The V gene's germline CDR1 is KGHSH and CDR2 LQKENI.

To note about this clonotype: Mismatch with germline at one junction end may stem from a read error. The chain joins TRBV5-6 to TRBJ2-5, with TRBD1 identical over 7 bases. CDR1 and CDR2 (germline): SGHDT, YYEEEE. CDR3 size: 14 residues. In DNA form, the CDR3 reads TGTACCAGCAGCCTGGGGACAGCCCAAGAGACCCAGTACTTC. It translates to CTSSLGTAQETQYF.

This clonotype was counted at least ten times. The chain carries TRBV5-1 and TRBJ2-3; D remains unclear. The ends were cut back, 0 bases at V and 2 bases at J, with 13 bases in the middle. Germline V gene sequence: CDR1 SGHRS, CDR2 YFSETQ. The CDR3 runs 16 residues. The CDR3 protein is CASSLASNGPTDTQYF. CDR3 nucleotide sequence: TGCGCCAGCAGCTTGGCGTCCAATGGCCCCACAGATACGCAGTATTTT.

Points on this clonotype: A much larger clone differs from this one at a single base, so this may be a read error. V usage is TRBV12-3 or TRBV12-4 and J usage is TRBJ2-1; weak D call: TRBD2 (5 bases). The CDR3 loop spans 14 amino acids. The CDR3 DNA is TGTGCCAGCCCCACCGGGAACATCTACAATGAGCAGTGCTTC. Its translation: CASPTGNIYNEQCF.

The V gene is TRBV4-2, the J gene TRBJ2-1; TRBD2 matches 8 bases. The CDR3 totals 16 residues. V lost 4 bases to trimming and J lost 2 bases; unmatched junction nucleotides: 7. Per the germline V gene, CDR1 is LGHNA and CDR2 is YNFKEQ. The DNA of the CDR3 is TGTGCCAGCAGCCCTACCGGGGGGGCGCCCTACAATGAGCAGTTCTTC. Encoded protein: CASSPTGGAPYNEQFF.

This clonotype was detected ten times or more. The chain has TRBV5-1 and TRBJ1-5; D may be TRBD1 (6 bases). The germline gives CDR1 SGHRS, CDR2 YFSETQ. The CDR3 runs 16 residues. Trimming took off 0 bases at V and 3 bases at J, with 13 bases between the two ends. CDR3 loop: CASSLAPGDNNQPQHF. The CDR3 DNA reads TGCGCCAGCAGCTTGGCGCCAGGGGACAACAATCAGCCCCAGCATTTT.

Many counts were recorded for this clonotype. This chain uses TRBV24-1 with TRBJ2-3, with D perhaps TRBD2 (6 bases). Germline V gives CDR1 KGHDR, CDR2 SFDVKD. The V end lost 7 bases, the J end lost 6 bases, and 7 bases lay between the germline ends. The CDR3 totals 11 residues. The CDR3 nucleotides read TGTGCCACCAGGGAGGGGGATACGCAGTATTTT. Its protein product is CATREGDTQYF.

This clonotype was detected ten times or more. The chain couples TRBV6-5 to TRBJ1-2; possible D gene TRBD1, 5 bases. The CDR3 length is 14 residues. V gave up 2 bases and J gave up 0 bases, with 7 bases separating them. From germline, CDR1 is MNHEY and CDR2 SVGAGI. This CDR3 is CASSYGAANYGYTF. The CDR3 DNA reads TGTGCCAGCAGTTACGGGGCGGCTAACTATGGCTACACCTTC.

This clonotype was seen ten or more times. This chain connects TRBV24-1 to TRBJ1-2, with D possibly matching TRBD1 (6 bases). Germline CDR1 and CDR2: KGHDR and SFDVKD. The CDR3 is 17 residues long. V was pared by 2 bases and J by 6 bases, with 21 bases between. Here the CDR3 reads CATSDSAMGQSMNGYTF. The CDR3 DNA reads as TGTGCCACCAGTGATTCCGCCATGGGACAATCGATGAATGGCTACACCTTC.

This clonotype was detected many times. CDR3 bases: TGTGCCAGCAGTTCAGAGGGTGTCTGGGGGAACACTGAAGCTTTCTTT. Its protein product is CASSSEGVWGNTEAFF. The rearrangement joins TRBV6-5 to TRBJ1-1; D not certain. The CDR3 covers 16 residues. The germline V gene encodes CDR1 MNHEY and CDR2 SVGAGI. Trimming removed 4 bases from V and 1 base from J, with 16 bases in between.

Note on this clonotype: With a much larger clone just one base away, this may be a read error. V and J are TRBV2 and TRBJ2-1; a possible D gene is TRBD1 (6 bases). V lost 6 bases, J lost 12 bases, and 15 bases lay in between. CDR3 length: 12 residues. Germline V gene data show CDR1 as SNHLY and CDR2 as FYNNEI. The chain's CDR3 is CASRSGQHGQFF. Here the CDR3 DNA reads TGTGCCAGCAGGAGCGGACAGCATGGGCAGTTCTTC.

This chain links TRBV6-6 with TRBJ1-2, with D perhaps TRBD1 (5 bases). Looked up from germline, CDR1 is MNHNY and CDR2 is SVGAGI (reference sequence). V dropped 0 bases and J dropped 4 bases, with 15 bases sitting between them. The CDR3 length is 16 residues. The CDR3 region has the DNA TGTGCCAGCAGTTACTCGCCCGGGAATAGGGGCTATGGCTACACCTTC. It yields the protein CASSYSPGNRGYGYTF.

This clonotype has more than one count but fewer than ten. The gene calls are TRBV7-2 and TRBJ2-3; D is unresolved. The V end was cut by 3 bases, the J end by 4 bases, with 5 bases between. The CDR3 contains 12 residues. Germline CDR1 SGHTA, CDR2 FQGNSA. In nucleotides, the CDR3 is TGTGCCAGCAGCTTTGGTGCAGATACGCAGTATTTT. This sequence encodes CASSFGADTQYF.

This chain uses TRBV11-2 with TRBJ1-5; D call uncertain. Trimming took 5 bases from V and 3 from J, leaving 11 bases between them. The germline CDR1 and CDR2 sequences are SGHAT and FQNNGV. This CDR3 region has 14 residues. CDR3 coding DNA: TGTGCCAGCAGCCGTGGGCAGTTCAATCAGCCCCAGCATTTT. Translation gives CASSRGQFNQPQHF.

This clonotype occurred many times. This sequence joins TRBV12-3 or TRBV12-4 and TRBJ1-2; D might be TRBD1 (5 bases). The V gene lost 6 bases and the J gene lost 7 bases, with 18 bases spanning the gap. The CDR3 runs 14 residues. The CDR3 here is CASSQGEGTGGYTF. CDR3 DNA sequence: TGTGCCAGCAGCCAAGGGGAGGGTACGGGTGGCTACACCTTC.

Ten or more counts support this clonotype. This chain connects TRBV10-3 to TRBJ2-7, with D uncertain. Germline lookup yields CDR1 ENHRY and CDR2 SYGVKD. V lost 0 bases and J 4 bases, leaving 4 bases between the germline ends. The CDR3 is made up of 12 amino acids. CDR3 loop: CAISESGYEQYF. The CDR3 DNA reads TGTGCCATCAGTGAGTCTGGGTACGAGCAGTACTTC.

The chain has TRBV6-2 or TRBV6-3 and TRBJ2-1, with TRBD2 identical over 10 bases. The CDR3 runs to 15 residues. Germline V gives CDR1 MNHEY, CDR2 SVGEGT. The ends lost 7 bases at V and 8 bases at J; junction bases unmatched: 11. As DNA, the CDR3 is TGTGCCAGCAAGACTAGCGGGTCCCCGGGCGATGAGCAGTTCTTC. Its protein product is CASKTSGSPGDEQFF.

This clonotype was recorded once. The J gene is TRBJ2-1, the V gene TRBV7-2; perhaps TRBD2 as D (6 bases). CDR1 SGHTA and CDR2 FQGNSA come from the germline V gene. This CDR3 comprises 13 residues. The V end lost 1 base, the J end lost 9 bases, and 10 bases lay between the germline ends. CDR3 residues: CASSLGGTGEQFF. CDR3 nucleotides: TGTGCCAGCAGCTTAGGCGGGACCGGTGAGCAGTTCTTC. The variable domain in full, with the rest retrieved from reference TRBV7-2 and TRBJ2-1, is GAGVSQSPSNKVTEKGKDVELRCDPISGHTALYWYRQSLGQGLEFLIYFQGNSAPDKSGLPSDRFSAERTGGSVSTLTIQRTQQEDSAVYLCASSLGGTGEQFFGPGTRLTVL.

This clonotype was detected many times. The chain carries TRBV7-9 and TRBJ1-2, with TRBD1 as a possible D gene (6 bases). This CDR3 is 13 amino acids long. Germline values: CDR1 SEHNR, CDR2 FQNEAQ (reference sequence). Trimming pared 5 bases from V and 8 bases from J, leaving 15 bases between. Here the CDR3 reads CASSPSGGRGYTF. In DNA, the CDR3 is TGTGCCAGCAGCCCCTCCGGGGGGCGCGGCTACACCTTC. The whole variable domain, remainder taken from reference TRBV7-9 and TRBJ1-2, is DTGVSQNPRHKITKRGQNVTFRCDPISEHNRLYWYRQTLGQGPEFLTYFQNEAQLEKSRLLSDRFSAERPKGSFSTLEIQRTEQGDSAMYLCASSPSGGRGYTFGSGTRLTVV.

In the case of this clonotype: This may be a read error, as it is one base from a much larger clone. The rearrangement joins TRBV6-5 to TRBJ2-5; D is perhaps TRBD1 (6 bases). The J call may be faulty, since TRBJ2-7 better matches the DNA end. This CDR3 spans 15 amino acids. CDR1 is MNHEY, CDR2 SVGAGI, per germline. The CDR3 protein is CAGSSTQGGSYEQYF. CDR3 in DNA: TGTGCCGGCAGTTCCACACAAGGGGGATCCTACGAGCAGTACTTC.

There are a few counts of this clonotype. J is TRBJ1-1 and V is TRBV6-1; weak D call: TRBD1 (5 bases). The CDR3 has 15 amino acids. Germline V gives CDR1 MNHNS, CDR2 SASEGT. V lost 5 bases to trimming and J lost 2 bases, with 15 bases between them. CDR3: CASSSREGTNTEAFF. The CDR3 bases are TGTGCCAGCAGTTCAAGGGAAGGGACCAACACTGAAGCTTTCTTT.

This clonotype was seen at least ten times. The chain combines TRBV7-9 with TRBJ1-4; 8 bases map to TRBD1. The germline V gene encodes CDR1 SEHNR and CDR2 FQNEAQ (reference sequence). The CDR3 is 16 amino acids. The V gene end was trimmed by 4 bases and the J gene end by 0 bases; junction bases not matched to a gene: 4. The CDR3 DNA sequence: TGTGCCAGCAGCTCCCAGACAGGGGCAACTAATGAAAAACTGTTTTTT. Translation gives CASSSQTGATNEKLFF.

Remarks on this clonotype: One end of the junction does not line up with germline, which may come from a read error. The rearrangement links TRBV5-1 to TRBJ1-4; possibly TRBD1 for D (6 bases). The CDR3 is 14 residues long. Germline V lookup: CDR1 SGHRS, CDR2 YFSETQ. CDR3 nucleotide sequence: TGCGCCAGCAGCACCGGGACACTAAATGAAAAACGGTTTTTT. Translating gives CASSTGTLNEKRFF.

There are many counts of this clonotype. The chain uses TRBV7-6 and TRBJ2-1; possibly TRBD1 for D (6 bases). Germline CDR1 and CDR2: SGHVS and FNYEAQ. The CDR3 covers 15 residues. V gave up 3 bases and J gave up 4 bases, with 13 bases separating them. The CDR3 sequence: CASSLDSSIYNEQFF. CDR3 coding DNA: TGTGCCAGCAGCTTGGACAGTTCCATTTACAATGAGCAGTTCTTC. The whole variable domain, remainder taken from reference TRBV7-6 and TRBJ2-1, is GAGVSQSPRYKVTKRGQDVALRCDPISGHVSLYWYRQALGQGPEFLTYFNYEAQQDKSGLPNDRFSAERPEGSISTLTIQRTEQRDSAMYRCASSLDSSIYNEQFFGPGTRLTVL.

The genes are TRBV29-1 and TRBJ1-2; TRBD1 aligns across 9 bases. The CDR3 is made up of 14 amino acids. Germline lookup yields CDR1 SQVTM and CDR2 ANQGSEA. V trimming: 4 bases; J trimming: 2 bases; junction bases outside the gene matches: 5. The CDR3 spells CSVGTGGENYGYTF. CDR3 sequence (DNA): TGCAGCGTTGGAACAGGGGGCGAGAACTATGGCTACACCTTC.

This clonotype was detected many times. Written as DNA, the CDR3 is TGTGCCAGCAGCTTAGAATCCGGGACTAGCGGGAGGAGGGATACGCAGTATTTT. Translation: CASSLESGTSGRRDTQYF. V usage is TRBV7-2 and J usage is TRBJ2-3; TRBD2 aligns across 15 bases. The junction had 8 bases not matched to a gene; V was cut back by 1 base and J by 6 bases. Germline assignment: CDR1 SGHTA and CDR2 FQGNSA. The CDR3 has 18 amino acids.

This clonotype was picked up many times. CDR3 loop: CAISKSRDRLTYNEQFF. CDR3 coding DNA: TGTGCCATCAGCAAAAGCCGGGACCGGTTAACTTACAATGAGCAGTTCTTC. The chain recombines TRBV10-3 with TRBJ2-1; D is possibly TRBD1 or TRBD2 (5 bases each). Trimming stripped 6 bases from V and 4 bases from J, with 22 bases between. This CDR3 spans 17 amino acids. Germline V gene lookup returns CDR1 ENHRY and CDR2 SYGVKD.